One and the same sample provided the 2 T cell receptor beta chains below, sequenced in a study of blood T cell repertoires in COVID-19. Sequenced by immunoSEQ multiplex PCR; TCRdb stores in-frame clones only, minus some. The data contain over 140,000 clones, 76% of them seen just once; the ten biggest clones take up more than 3.5%. Sample: peripheral blood. Source of these receptors: an elderly woman with active or convalescent COVID-19.

In this sample, this clone turned up a few times. This chain uses TRBV27 with TRBJ1-6, with 8 bases aligning to TRBD1. This CDR3 spans 18 amino acids. CDR1 and CDR2 from the germline V gene are MNHEY and SMNVEV (reference sequence). Trimming at V came to 1 base and at J to 9 bases, leaving 14 bases not matched to a gene. CDR3 sequence (DNA): TGTGCCAGCAGTTTATTGACCGCATCACAGGGGGGGAGTTCACCCCTCCACTTT. Translation: CASSLLTASQGGSSPLHF.

V is TRBV4-2 and J is TRBJ2-3, with D maybe TRBD1 (5 bases). Trimming removed 3 bases from V and 0 bases from J, with 19 bases in between. Germline CDR1 LGHNA, CDR2 YNFKEQ. The CDR3 consists of 18 residues. Here the CDR3 reads CASSQGATGNPSTDTQYF. CDR3 in DNA: TGTGCCAGCAGCCAGGGTGCTACAGGCAATCCTAGCACAGATACGCAGTATTTT.